The clone carrying this T cell receptor (beta chain) was seen a single time. Some clones are missing from TCRdb's copy, which holds only in-frame ones; the method was immunoSEQ multiplex PCR. The repertoire includes more than 95,000 clones, approximately 87% of them detected once, and 7.5% to 9% sits in the top ten. This record comes from a study of blood T cell repertoires in COVID-19. Across the study: The United States, Italy and Spain provided the acute and convalescent COVID-19 samples.

The germline V and J ends were trimmed by 4 bases and 4 bases, with 10 bases remaining between them. Germline V gene data show CDR1 as LGHDT and CDR2 as YNNKEL (reference sequence). The CDR3 spans 13 residues. The gene calls are TRBV3-1 (or the pseudogene TRBV3-2) and TRBJ2-5; a weak D match, TRBD2 (5 bases). Sequences were obtained from peripheral blood. This receptor was taken from a man aged 65 to 85 who had recovered from COVID-19. Written as DNA, the CDR3 is TGTGCCAGCAGCCTCGGGAACCCAGAGACCCAGTACTTC. It codes for CASSLGNPETQYF.